Below are 28 T cell receptor beta chains sequenced from a single sample in a study of regulatory T cells in long-lasting Graves disease. Time point described: newly diagnosed GD, antithyroid drugs for less than 3 months. Extracted PBMC RNA gave rise to the TCR library. Libraries of TCR beta came from iRepertoire HTBI primers plus Arm-PCR of CDR3 regions. Each CDR3 protein gets one entry after TCRdb re-called the multiplex PCR reads with MiXCR. The data contain 350,000 to 400,000 distinct CDR3 sequences, roughly 15% of them seen just once; the ten biggest clones take up 20% to 25%. These same records also appear under a second study, on T cells in Graves' hyperthyroidism and ophthalmopathy.

This specimen consisted of peripheral blood mononuclear cells (PBMCs), obtained at new diagnosis, from a patient treated with antithyroid drugs. These TCRs come from a woman younger than 30 with Graves disease.

This clonotype was counted between two and nine times. The rearrangement joins TRBV29-1 to TRBJ2-1; no definite D call. The CDR3 spans 17 residues. CDR1 is SQVTM and CDR2 is ANQGSEA in the germline V gene. The ends were cut back, 0 bases at V and 4 bases at J, with 19 bases in the middle. CDR3 nucleotides: TGCAGCGTTGAAGATCGATCAGGATGGCGAGTATACAATGAGCAGTTCTTC. This encodes CSVEDRSGWRVYNEQFF.

This clonotype was seen at least ten times. The chain couples TRBV29-1 to TRBJ2-1; D is unresolved. Trimming removed 4 bases from V and 6 bases from J, with 13 bases in between. The germline gives CDR1 SQVTM, CDR2 ANQGSEA. The CDR3 consists of 13 residues. This CDR3 is CSVASSPPNEQFF. The CDR3 nucleotides are TGCAGCGTTGCGAGCTCTCCTCCCAATGAGCAGTTCTTC.

Worth noting for this clonotype: A much larger clonotype is one base distant, so this may be a read error. This chain joins TRBV12-3 or TRBV12-4 and TRBJ2-3; TRBD2 aligns across 12 bases. The CDR3 totals 16 residues. The J segment lost 4 bases and the V segment lost 6 bases, leaving 8 bases of the junction unmatched. CDR3 region: CASSPGLAGYADTQYF. CDR3 sequence (DNA): TGTGCCAGCAGCCCCGGACTAGCGGGATACGCAGATACGCAGTATTTT.

This clonotype was detected ten times or more. V is TRBV12-3 or TRBV12-4 and J is TRBJ2-6; TRBD1 agrees at 7 bases. The CDR3 runs to 17 residues. The V and J ends lost 6 bases and 2 bases, in that order; junction bases with no gene match: 10. CDR3 region: CASSQTTGLAGANVLTF. The CDR3 DNA sequence: TGTGCCAGCAGCCAGACGACAGGGCTAGCTGGGGCCAACGTCCTGACTTTC.

This clonotype has ten or more counts. V and J are TRBV2 and TRBJ2-1; no reliable D call. The germline V gene encodes CDR1 SNHLY and CDR2 FYNNEI. CDR3 length equals 15 residues. V gave up 8 bases and J gave up 2 bases, with 16 bases separating them. CDR3 nucleotides: TGTGCCAGCCTCCGGACCCTCCGGGCCTACAATGAGCAGTTCTTC. Residues: CASLRTLRAYNEQFF.

This clonotype was picked up many times. This sequence joins TRBV3-1 and TRBJ2-5, with 8 bases lining up with TRBD2. This CDR3 is 18 amino acids long. Unmatched junction bases numbered 21, after V lost 6 bases and J lost 6 bases. The germline V gene has CDR1 LGHDT and CDR2 YNNKEL (reference sequence). CDR3 sequence reads: CASSPRTSASGSLQTQYF. Here the CDR3 DNA reads TGTGCCAGCAGTCCAAGAACATCCGCCAGCGGGAGTTTGCAGACCCAGTACTTC.

The chain links TRBV14 to TRBJ2-7; D unresolved. The CDR3 spans 13 residues. Germline lookup yields CDR1 SGHDN and CDR2 FVKESK. Trimming removed 2 bases at V and 6 bases at J, with 11 bases between. The CDR3 DNA sequence: TGTGCCAGCAGCCAATCCCCGATGGGCGAGCAGTACTTC. Its protein product is CASSQSPMGEQYF.

This chain connects TRBV5-1 to TRBJ2-5, with D possibly being TRBD2 (5 bases). This CDR3 is built from 15 residues. Germline V CDR1 and CDR2: SGHRS, YFSETQ. V was pared by 4 bases and J by 1 base, with 14 bases between. CDR3 in amino acids: CASSVRAGGQETQYF. The CDR3 DNA sequence: TGCGCCAGCAGCGTCCGCGCGGGCGGCCAAGAGACCCAGTACTTC.

This clonotype was seen many times. The chain is built from TRBV18 and TRBJ2-7, with 7 bases lining up with TRBD1. Germline V CDR1 and CDR2: KGHSH, LQKENI. Losses at the gene ends were 1 base for V and 7 bases for J; bases not matched to a gene: 13. The CDR3 runs 16 residues. CDR3 amino acids: CASSPRIRQGFGEQYF. CDR3 DNA sequence: TGTGCCAGCTCACCACGGATCCGACAGGGTTTTGGGGAGCAGTACTTC.

The gene calls are TRBV7-9 and TRBJ2-1; either TRBD1 or TRBD2 may fit D (5 bases each). CDR1 SEHNR and CDR2 FQNEAQ come from the germline V gene (reference sequence). Trimming took 1 base from V and 2 from J, leaving 9 bases between them. The length of the CDR3 is 15 residues. CDR3 loop: CASSLVEGPYNEQFF. In DNA form, the CDR3 reads TGTGCCAGCAGCTTAGTAGAGGGGCCCTACAATGAGCAGTTCTTC.

This sequence joins TRBV10-3 and TRBJ1-5; unclear D gene. From germline, CDR1 is ENHRY and CDR2 SYGVKD. CDR3 length equals 14 residues. The V end was cut by 2 bases, the J end by 0 bases, with 5 bases between. CDR3 DNA sequence: TGTGCCATCAGTGAGGCGGTTAGCAATCAGCCCCAGCATTTT. Translation gives CAISEAVSNQPQHF.

This clonotype was detected many times. The rearrangement links TRBV12-3 or TRBV12-4 to TRBJ2-5, with D perhaps TRBD1 or TRBD2 (5 bases each). The V and J ends lost 6 bases and 1 base respectively, with 12 bases between them. The CDR3 runs 14 residues. CDR3 sequence: CASRTAGTQETQYF. CDR3 in DNA: TGTGCCAGCAGGACGGCCGGGACCCAAGAGACCCAGTACTTC.

There are many counts of this clonotype. This chain joins TRBV20-1 and TRBJ2-7; D call uncertain. V lost 6 bases, J lost 2 bases, and 11 bases lay in between. The germline CDR1 and CDR2 sequences are DFQATT and SNEGSKA (reference sequence). This CDR3 is 12 amino acids long. In DNA form, the CDR3 reads TGCAGTGCCAACGGAAGGACCTACGAGCAGTACTTC. Translated: CSANGRTYEQYF.

This clonotype was counted ten times or more. V and J are TRBV9 and TRBJ2-7, with 8 bases matching TRBD1. V gave up 4 bases and J gave up 4 bases; unmatched junction bases: 10. CDR1 and CDR2 (germline): SGDLS, YYNGEE. The CDR3 totals 15 residues. The CDR3 coding sequence is TGTGCCAGCAGCCCAGGGGGCAGGGGGAATTACGAGCAGTACTTC. Protein: CASSPGGRGNYEQYF.

This rearrangement joins TRBV4-1 to TRBJ1-1; unclear D gene. This CDR3 has 15 residues. With 1 base removed from V and 7 bases from J, the gap between germline ends came to 16 bases. In germline, CDR1 is MGHRA, CDR2 YSYEKL. In DNA, the CDR3 is TGCGCCAGCAGCCAAGCCCCCCCTCTGGCTGTTGAAGCTTTCTTT. It specifies CASSQAPPLAVEAFF.

Details on this clonotype: This clone may be a read error of a much larger clone one base away. This is likely a read error, given that the CDR3 carries no conserved phenylalanine or tryptophan at its end. The V and J genes are TRBV20-1 and TRBJ2-2; TRBD1 or TRBD2 may be the D gene (5 bases each). The CDR3 runs to 16 residues. The germline gives CDR1 DFQATT, CDR2 SNEGSKA (reference sequence). V shed 4 bases and J shed 0 bases, with 15 bases lying between them. DNA of the CDR3: TGCAGTGCTACCTCCCAGGGACCGACGAACACCGGGGAGCTGTTTCTT. Protein product: CSATSQGPTNTGELFL.

The table lists this clonotype with many counts. The gene calls are TRBV20-1 and TRBJ2-5; possibly TRBD2 for D (6 bases). The CDR3 consists of 14 residues. The germline gives CDR1 DFQATT, CDR2 SNEGSKA (reference sequence). Trimming shortened V by 0 bases and J by 1 base, and 9 bases separated the two germline ends. The CDR3 loop is CSARDGGGQETQYF. The CDR3 region has the DNA TGCAGTGCTAGAGATGGGGGAGGCCAAGAGACCCAGTACTTC.

This clonotype occurred many times. The chain uses TRBV6-2 or TRBV6-3 and TRBJ2-7; D is undetermined. Trimming cost V 2 bases and J 0 bases, with 11 bases left between them. The CDR3 runs to 15 residues. Germline V gene lookup returns CDR1 MNHEY and CDR2 SVGEGT. In DNA, the CDR3 is TGTGCCAGCAGTTACAGGACCGCTCTCTCCTACGAGCAGTACTTC. Encoded protein: CASSYRTALSYEQYF.

The chain employs TRBV30 and TRBJ1-4; D may be TRBD1 (6 bases). CDR3 length: 14 amino acids. Germline values: CDR1 GTSNPN, CDR2 SVGIG (reference sequence). The V gene lost 4 bases and the J gene lost 8 bases, with 17 bases spanning the gap. In DNA, the CDR3 is TGTGCCTGGAACCCTCAGGGGAGACACGAAAAACTGTTTTTT. The encoded protein is CAWNPQGRHEKLFF.

This clonotype was detected many times. In DNA form, the CDR3 reads TGTGCCAGCAGTGCAGGGATTGGAAACACCATATATTTT. Protein sequence: CASSAGIGNTIYF. V and J are TRBV2 and TRBJ1-3, with D perhaps TRBD1 (5 bases). The CDR3 length is 13 residues. Trimming removed 4 bases at V and 3 bases at J, with 7 bases between. Looked up from germline, CDR1 is SNHLY and CDR2 is FYNNEI.

For this clonotype: Since a much larger clone is just one base distant, this may be a read error. V and J are TRBV30 and TRBJ1-1; 8 bases fit TRBD1. V lost 7 bases, J lost 7 bases, and 8 bases stayed unmatched. Germline V lookup: CDR1 GTSNPN, CDR2 SVGIG (reference sequence). The CDR3 consists of 12 residues. The CDR3: CALIQGAGEAFF. The DNA of the CDR3 is TGTGCCTTGATTCAGGGGGCCGGTGAAGCTTTCTTT.

This clonotype was counted at least ten times. The CDR3 nucleotides read TGTGCCAGCAGCGGGACTACGAACACCGGGGAGCTGTTTTTT. Encoded protein: CASSGTTNTGELFF. The chain links TRBV3-1 to TRBJ2-2; TRBD2 agrees at 7 bases. V trimming: 5 bases; J trimming: 0 bases; junction bases outside the gene matches: 0. CDR1 is LGHDT, CDR2 YNNKEL, per germline (reference sequence). The CDR3 sequence is 14 residues long.

This clonotype was observed many times. V and J are TRBV4-2 and TRBJ2-5; TRBD2 matches at 7 bases. From germline, CDR1 is LGHNA and CDR2 YNFKEQ. The CDR3 extends over 14 amino acids. With 0 bases clipped from V and 4 bases from J, the junction kept 2 bases outside the gene matches. CDR3 region: CASSQEGRGETQYF. The CDR3 region has the DNA TGTGCCAGCAGCCAAGAAGGGAGGGGAGAGACCCAGTACTTC.

This clonotype was detected a few times. V gene TRBV29-1 combines with J gene TRBJ1-4; TRBD1 agrees at 12 bases. Unmatched junction bases numbered 4, after V lost 6 bases and J lost 2 bases. The CDR3 has 15 residues. From germline, CDR1 is SQVTM and CDR2 ANQGSEA. In DNA, the CDR3 is TGCAGCGTCGTGGGACAGGGGGCGACTAATGAAAAACTGTTTTTT. This encodes CSVVGQGATNEKLFF.

This clonotype has only a few counts. This CDR3 is CASSYSNSGGLEAFF. In nucleotides, the CDR3 is TGTGCCAGCAGTTACTCGAATTCCGGGGGGCTTGAAGCTTTCTTT. V and J are TRBV6-5 and TRBJ1-1; possibly TRBD1 for D (6 bases). The CDR3 is made up of 15 amino acids. Germline V gene lookup returns CDR1 MNHEY and CDR2 SVGAGI. V was pared by 0 bases and J by 7 bases, with 15 bases between.

This clonotype was picked up many times. This chain's CDR3 is CASSPTRNTEAFF. The CDR3 DNA reads TGTGCCAGCAGCCCAACAAGGAACACTGAAGCTTTCTTT. V gene TRBV3-1 combines with J gene TRBJ1-1; D uncertain. The CDR3 length is 13 residues. CDR1 is LGHDT and CDR2 is YNNKEL in the germline V gene (reference sequence). V was shortened by 4 bases and J by 1 base, with 7 bases between the two germline ends.

This clonotype was counted a single time. V gene TRBV3-1 combines with J gene TRBJ2-1; either TRBD1 or TRBD2 may supply D (5 bases each). CDR1 is LGHDT and CDR2 is YNNKEL in the germline V gene (reference sequence). The CDR3 has 13 amino acids. The V end was cut by 2 bases, the J end by 10 bases, with 12 bases between. CDR3 protein: CASSQFRDPEQFF. Written as DNA, the CDR3 is TGTGCCAGCAGCCAATTCCGGGACCCCGAGCAGTTCTTC.

This clonotype was detected ten times or more. V is TRBV3-1 and J is TRBJ2-1; possibly TRBD2 for D (6 bases). CDR3 length equals 13 residues. Trimming took 1 base from V and 7 from J, leaving 8 bases between them. Germline V CDR1 and CDR2: LGHDT, YNNKEL (reference sequence). The CDR3 nucleotides are TGTGCCAGCAGCCAAGGGAGCGGGAATGAGCAGTTCTTC. Its protein is CASSQGSGNEQFF.